This record covers a single TCR beta chain. Antigen: not known. This PCR relied on a set of 60 Vbeta primers and 13 Jbeta primers. As processed by the authors: Tens of millions of unique TCR beta chains, roughly 11 million shared, were counted in a later analysis. Clones were read by immunoSEQ multiplex PCR, and TCRdb kept only the in-frame ones, dropping some. The D gene and trimming were derived from the DNA, and the V and J assignments and clone size from that table. The data contain 70,000 to 95,000 clones, more than 80% of them singletons. The data are from a study of cytomegalovirus exposure and HLA in healthy donors. Study-wide results and caveats: Associated with HLA alleles at 0.05 false discovery rate in a later analysis were over 15,000 TCR beta sequences. The study recorded 164 TCR beta chains that were cytomegalovirus-associated.

V lost 2 bases to trimming and J lost 7 bases, with 20 bases between them. The germline V gene has CDR1 GTSNPN and CDR2 SVGIG (reference sequence). This CDR3 comprises 15 residues. The rearrangement uses TRBV30 and TRBJ1-1; D uncertain. The TCR sequence derives from a woman between 25 and 40 years old in good health and CMV-seronegative. The sample was PBMCs. CDR3 sequence (DNA): TGTGCCTGGAGTTTCCGATCTAGGGCCCGGGATGAAGCTTTCTTT. It is translated as CAWSFRSRARDEAFF.